This T cell receptor beta chain was observed in a study of T cell responses to AZD1222 COVID-19 vaccine (dated by TCRdb to about 2021). Looking at the study overall: TCR sequencing was performed for approximately 240 trial participants, of whom roughly 200 were given two doses of AZD1222 and around 25 were given two doses of MenACWY control vaccine. Trial participants were enrolled by age into 18-55, 56-69 and 70-plus year subgroups, with approximately 160, 26 and 62 TCR-sequenced participants respectively. Findings and caveats that apply to the study as a whole: A significant rise in spike-specific TCR breadth and depth was observed after two AZD1222 doses relative to day 0 and relative to MenACWY recipients. Conclusions about previously exposed vaccinees are limited, since just a handful of AZD1222 recipients were seropositive for SARS-CoV-2 at baseline. Reportedly, almost half of the unique spike-specific TCRs recognized epitopes lying outside the regions that are mutated in the B.1.351 and B.1.1.7 variants. Because no day 14 peak-response samples were available, the repertoires could be characterized only after the peak T cell response. The vaccine-associated CD4 TCRs covered the entire spike protein, and the dominant responses fell in regions 160-218 and 743-854. The 56-69-year group was small, and its depth increase did not reach significance, likely because of low power. Participants were mostly white British and included more females than males, and it was suggested by the authors that clonal diversity may have been underestimated.

Concerning this clone: Its antigen is not yet known. Per-base qualities were not stored, and no clone one base away is much larger.

The CDR3 regions of human TCRbeta chains were analyzed by immunosequencing. Concerning the study's data processing: Repertoire TCRs were checked for matches against a reference library of SARS-CoV-2-specific TCRs that had been generated using the MIRA antigen-specificity platform. Breadth was defined as the fraction of unique TCRs that were SARS-CoV-2-associated. Depth was defined as the fraction of total T cells that were SARS-CoV-2-associated. Using the MIRA data, each spike-specific TCR was mapped to the spike region that the TCR reacts to and placed in a CD4 or CD8 class. Log10-transformed breadth and depth values were compared by one-way ANOVA with Sidak's multiple comparisons tests. TCRdb took over this immuneACCESS table, retaining in-frame rearrangements with V and J assigned. Such tables are incomplete; in checked studies, under half of the missing clones stem from an unresolved V gene, and the remainder is unexplained. The DNA gave D and trimming, while V, J and clone size come from that table. The sample profile shows about 130,000 clones; 88% of them were found once. In total, the top ten clones hold approximately 18% of the sample.

The time point label corresponds to: baseline before first vaccination. The sample's treatment or condition, from its label and the paper: meningococcal conjugate vaccine given as trial control. The vaccinee samples were drawn from two UK trials, COV001 and COV002, one of which was a single-blind randomized controlled phase 2/3 trial testing AZD1222 (ChAdOx1 nCoV-19) in healthy adults. For TCRbeta chain sequencing, PBMC samples were collected from trial participants at day 0 and at day 28 after the second dose. Relative to germline, V is missing 5 bases and J is missing 4 bases, with 3 bases of the junction outside any gene match. The germline V gene sets CDR1 to SGHVS and CDR2 to FNYEAQ. The CDR3 measures 15 amino acids from cysteine to phenylalanine. Only the CDR3 portion is preserved as DNA: 45 bases, with reading frame beginning at the first base.

This sample comprised peripheral blood, obtained on day 0 of MenACWY control vaccination. The sequence derives from an adult in good health. The sequence links TRBV7-6 to TRBJ2-1; 12 junctional bases match TRBD2. The nucleotides are TGTGCCAGCAGCACTACTAGCGGGAGGTACAATGAGCAGTTCTTC. It encodes CASSTTSGRYNEQFF.